This is a list of T cell receptor beta chains from one sample in a study of cytomegalovirus exposure and HLA in healthy donors. Assay: immunoSEQ multiplex PCR; the TCRdb copy retains only in-frame clones and omits some. The sample has 180,000 or so clones; 70% to 90% are singletons. Sequenced material: PBMCs. These receptors were taken from a man between 18 and 35 years old in good health and CMV-seropositive. Both conserved end residues are part of each CDR3. The D gene is left open where the match is weak. Only some rows state a clone size, as once, few, many or a class for expanded clones.

abundance	v_gene	j_gene	d_gene	CDR3aa	CDR3nt
NA	TRBV7-2	TRBJ1-1	NA	CASSGPGRTEAFF	TGTGCCAGCAGCGGGCCGGGAAGAACTGAAGCTTTCTTT
NA	TRBV19	TRBJ1-1	NA	CASSIRRDFEAFF	TGTGCCAGTAGTATACGCAGGGATTTTGAAGCTTTCTTT
few	TRBV6-6	TRBJ1-5	NA	CASSWGVGDQPQHF	TGTGCCAGCAGTTGGGGGGTGGGGGACCAGCCCCAGCATTTT
NA	TRBV7-6	TRBJ2-7	NA	CASSLDPGNTYEQYF	TGTGCCAGCAGCTTAGACCCCGGGAATACCTACGAGCAGTACTTC
once	TRBV29-1	TRBJ1-4	NA	CSVEDEAASEKLFF	TGCAGCGTTGAAGATGAAGCCGCTAGTGAAAAACTGTTTTTT
NA	TRBV27	TRBJ2-7	TRBD1	CASSILQGIGEQYF	TGTGCCAGCAGTATCTTACAGGGGATCGGCGAGCAGTACTTC
NA	TRBV11-2	TRBJ2-5	NA	CASSWRKGETQYF	TGTGCCAGCAGCTGGCGAAAGGGGGAGACCCAGTACTTC
NA	TRBV27	TRBJ2-7	TRBD1	CASSLAVTGTGAYEQYF	TGTGCCAGCAGTCTCGCGGTGACCGGGACAGGGGCCTACGAGCAGTACTTC
NA	TRBV19	TRBJ2-1	TRBD2	CASSIPSGGNYNEQFF	TGTGCCAGTAGTATCCCTAGCGGGGGCAACTACAATGAGCAGTTCTTC
NA	TRBV7-8	TRBJ2-7	NA	CASSLAHPGDEQYF	TGTGCCAGCAGCTTAGCACACCCAGGGGACGAGCAGTACTTC
NA	TRBV4-2	TRBJ2-5	TRBD2	CASSQAVRDYPLEQYF	TGTGCCAGCAGCCAAGCCGTTCGGGACTACCCTCTGGAGCAGTACTTC
NA	TRBV6-5	TRBJ2-1	NA	CASSSGLSVGYEQFF	TGTGCCAGCAGTTCCGGACTATCTGTCGGTTATGAGCAGTTCTTC
NA	TRBV29-1	TRBJ2-7	TRBD1	CSVEDPDRESPYEQYF	TGCAGCGTTGAGGATCCGGACAGGGAATCACCCTACGAGCAGTACTTC
NA	TRBV5-8	TRBJ1-1	NA	CASSLQWSEAFF	TGTGCCAGCAGCCTCCAGTGGTCTGAAGCTTTCTTT
NA	TRBV6-5	TRBJ2-2	TRBD1	CASRRDRVGGELFF	TGTGCCAGCAGGCGAGACAGGGTTGGCGGGGAGCTGTTTTTT
NA	TRBV2	TRBJ2-2	NA	CATYLETRTGELFF	TGTGCCACCTACCTGGAGACTCGCACCGGGGAGCTGTTTTTT
NA	TRBV6-1	TRBJ2-3	TRBD1	CASTIRGRADTQYF	TGTGCCAGCACCATCAGGGGGAGAGCAGATACGCAGTATTTT
NA	TRBV30	TRBJ1-2	NA	CAWGTGAHYGYTF	TGTGCCTGGGGAACAGGAGCCCACTATGGCTACACCTTC
NA	TRBV7-9	TRBJ1-1	TRBD1	CASSPTGTQAFF	TGTGCCAGCAGCCCGACAGGGACACAAGCTTTCTTT
NA	TRBV7-3	TRBJ1-2	NA	CASSLTRVSADGYTF	TGTGCCAGCAGCTTAACGAGGGTGTCGGCGGATGGCTACACCTTC
NA	TRBV9	TRBJ2-7	TRBD2	CASSVDAGGPLEQYF	TGTGCCAGCAGCGTAGATGCGGGGGGGCCTCTCGAGCAGTACTTC
NA	TRBV15	TRBJ1-4	NA	CATSRDHRDTNEKLFF	TGTGCCACCAGCAGAGATCACAGGGATACTAATGAAAAACTGTTTTTT
NA	TRBV7-9	TRBJ2-7	NA	CASSSLGGAEQYF	TGTGCCAGCAGCTCCCTGGGGGGAGCCGAGCAGTACTTC